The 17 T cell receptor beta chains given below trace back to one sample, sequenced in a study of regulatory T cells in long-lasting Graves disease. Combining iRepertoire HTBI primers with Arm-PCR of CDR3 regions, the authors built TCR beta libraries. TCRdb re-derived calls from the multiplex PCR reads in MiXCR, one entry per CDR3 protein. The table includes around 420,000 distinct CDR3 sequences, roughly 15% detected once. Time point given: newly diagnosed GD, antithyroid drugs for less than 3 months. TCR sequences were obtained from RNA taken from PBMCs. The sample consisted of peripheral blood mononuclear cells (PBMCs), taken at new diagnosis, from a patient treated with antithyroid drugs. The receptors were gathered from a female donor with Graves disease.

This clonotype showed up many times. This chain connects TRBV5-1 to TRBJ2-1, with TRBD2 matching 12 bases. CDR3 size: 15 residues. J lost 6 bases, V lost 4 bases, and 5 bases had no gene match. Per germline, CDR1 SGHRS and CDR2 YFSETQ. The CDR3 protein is CASSMTSGSVNEQFF. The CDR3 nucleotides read TGCGCCAGCAGCATGACTAGCGGGAGCGTCAATGAGCAGTTCTTC.

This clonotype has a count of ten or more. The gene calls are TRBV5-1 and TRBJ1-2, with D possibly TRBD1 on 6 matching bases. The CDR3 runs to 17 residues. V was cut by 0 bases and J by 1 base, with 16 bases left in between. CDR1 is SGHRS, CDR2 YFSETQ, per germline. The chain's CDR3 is CASSLAAYREHNYGYTF. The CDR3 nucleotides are TGCGCCAGCAGCTTGGCCGCGTACAGGGAACATAACTATGGCTACACCTTC.

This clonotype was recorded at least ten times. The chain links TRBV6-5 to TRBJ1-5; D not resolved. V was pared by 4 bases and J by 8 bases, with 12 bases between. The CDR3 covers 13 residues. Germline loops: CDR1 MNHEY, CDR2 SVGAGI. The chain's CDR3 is CASSSTPRKPQHF. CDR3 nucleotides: TGTGCCAGCAGTTCAACTCCGAGAAAGCCCCAGCATTTT.

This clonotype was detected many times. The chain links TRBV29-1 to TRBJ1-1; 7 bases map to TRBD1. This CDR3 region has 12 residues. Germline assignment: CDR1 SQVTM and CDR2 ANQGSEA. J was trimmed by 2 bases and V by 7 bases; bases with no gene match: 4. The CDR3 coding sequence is TGCAGCGGGGGGACAGATAACACTGAAGCTTTCTTT. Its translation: CSGGTDNTEAFF.

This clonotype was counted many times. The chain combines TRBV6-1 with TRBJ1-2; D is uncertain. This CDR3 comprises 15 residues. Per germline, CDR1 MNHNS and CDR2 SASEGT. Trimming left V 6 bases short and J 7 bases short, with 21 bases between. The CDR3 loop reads CASRSTSGGEGGYTF. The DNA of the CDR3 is TGTGCCAGCAGGTCCACTAGCGGCGGAGAGGGTGGCTACACCTTC.

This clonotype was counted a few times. CDR3 amino acids: CSARAGGPRSEQFF. The CDR3 nucleotides are TGCAGTGCTAGAGCGGGGGGGCCGCGCAGTGAGCAGTTCTTC. V is TRBV20-1 and J is TRBJ2-1; TRBD2 aligns across 8 bases. CDR3 length: 14 residues. The germline CDR1 and CDR2 sequences are DFQATT and SNEGSKA (reference sequence). J was trimmed by 9 bases and V by 1 base; bases with no gene match: 8.

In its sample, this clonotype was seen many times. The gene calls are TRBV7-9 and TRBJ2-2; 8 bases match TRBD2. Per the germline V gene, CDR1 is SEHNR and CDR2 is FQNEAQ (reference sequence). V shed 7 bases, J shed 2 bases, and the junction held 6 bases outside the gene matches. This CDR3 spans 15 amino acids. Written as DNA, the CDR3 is TGTGCCAGCACCCGGACTAGCCTCAACACCGGGGAGCTGTTTTTT. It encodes CASTRTSLNTGELFF.

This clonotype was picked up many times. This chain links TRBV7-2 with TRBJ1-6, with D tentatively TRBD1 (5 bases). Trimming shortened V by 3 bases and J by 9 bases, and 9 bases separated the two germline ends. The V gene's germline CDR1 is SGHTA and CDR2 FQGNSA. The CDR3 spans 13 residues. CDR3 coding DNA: TGTGCCAGCAGCTTTCAGGGTGGTTCACCCCTCCACTTT. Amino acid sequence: CASSFQGGSPLHF. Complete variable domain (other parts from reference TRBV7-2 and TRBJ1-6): GAGVSQSPSNKVTEKGKDVELRCDPISGHTALYWYRQSLGQGLEFLIYFQGNSAPDKSGLPSDRFSAERTGGSVSTLTIQRTQQEDSAVYLCASSFQGGSPLHFGNGTRLTVT.

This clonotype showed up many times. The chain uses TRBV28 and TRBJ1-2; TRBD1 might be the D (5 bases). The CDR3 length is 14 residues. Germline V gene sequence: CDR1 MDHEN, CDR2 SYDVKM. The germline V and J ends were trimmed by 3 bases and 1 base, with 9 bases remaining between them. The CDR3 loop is CASSFQGLNYGYTF. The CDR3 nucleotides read TGTGCCAGCAGTTTCCAGGGACTTAACTATGGCTACACCTTC.

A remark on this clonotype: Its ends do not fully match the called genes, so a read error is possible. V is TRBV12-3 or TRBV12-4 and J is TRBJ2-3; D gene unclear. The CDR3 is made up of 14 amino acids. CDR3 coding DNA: TGTGCCAGCAGCCCCCAACGGAGCATAGATACGCAGTATTTT. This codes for CASSPQRSIDTQYF.

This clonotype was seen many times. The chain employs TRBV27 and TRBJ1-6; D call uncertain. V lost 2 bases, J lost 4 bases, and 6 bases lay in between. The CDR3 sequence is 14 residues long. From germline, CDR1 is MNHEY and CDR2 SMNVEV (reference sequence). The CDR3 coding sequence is TGTGCCAGCAGTTTACTACTGTATAATTCACCCCTCCACTTT. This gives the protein CASSLLLYNSPLHF.

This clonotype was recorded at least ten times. The CDR3 spells CASSLLGGSNEKLFF. The CDR3 nucleotides are TGTGCCAGCAGCTTATTGGGCGGATCTAATGAAAAACTGTTTTTT. The chain joins TRBV11-2 to TRBJ1-4; D unclear. V gave up 2 bases and J gave up 3 bases, with 10 bases separating them. The CDR3 loop spans 15 amino acids. Germline values: CDR1 SGHAT, CDR2 FQNNGV.

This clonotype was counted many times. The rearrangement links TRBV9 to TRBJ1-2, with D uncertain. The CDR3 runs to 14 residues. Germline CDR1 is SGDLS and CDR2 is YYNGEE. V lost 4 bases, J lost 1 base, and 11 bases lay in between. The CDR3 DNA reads TGTGCCAGCAGCACCCGGGCCATTAACTATGGCTACACCTTC. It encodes CASSTRAINYGYTF.

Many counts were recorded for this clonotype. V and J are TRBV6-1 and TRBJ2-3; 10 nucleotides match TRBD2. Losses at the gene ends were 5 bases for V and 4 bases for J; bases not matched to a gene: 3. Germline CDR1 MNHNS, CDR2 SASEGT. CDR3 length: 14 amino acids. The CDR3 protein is CASSPGLASDTQYF. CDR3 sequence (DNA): TGTGCCAGCAGTCCGGGACTAGCGTCAGATACGCAGTATTTT.

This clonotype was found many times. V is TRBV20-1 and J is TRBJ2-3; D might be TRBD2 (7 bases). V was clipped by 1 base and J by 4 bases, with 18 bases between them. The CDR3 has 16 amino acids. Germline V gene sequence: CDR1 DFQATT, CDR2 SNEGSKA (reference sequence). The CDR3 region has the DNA TGCAGTGCTAGAGCGACTACCGGGGGGCGGGCAGATACGCAGTATTTT. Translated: CSARATTGGRADTQYF.

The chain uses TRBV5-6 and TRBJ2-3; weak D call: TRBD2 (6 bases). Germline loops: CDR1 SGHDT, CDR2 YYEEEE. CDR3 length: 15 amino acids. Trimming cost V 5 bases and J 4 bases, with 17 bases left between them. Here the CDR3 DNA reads TGTGCCAGCAGTCCGGCTGGGGGGACTCCAGATACGCAGTATTTT. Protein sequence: CASSPAGGTPDTQYF.

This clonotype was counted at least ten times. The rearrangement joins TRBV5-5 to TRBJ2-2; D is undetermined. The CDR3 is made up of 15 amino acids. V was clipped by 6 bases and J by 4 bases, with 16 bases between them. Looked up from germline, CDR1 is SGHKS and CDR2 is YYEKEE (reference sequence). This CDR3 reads CASNRDPSPTGELFF. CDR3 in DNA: TGTGCCAGCAACCGTGACCCATCCCCCACCGGGGAGCTGTTTTTT.